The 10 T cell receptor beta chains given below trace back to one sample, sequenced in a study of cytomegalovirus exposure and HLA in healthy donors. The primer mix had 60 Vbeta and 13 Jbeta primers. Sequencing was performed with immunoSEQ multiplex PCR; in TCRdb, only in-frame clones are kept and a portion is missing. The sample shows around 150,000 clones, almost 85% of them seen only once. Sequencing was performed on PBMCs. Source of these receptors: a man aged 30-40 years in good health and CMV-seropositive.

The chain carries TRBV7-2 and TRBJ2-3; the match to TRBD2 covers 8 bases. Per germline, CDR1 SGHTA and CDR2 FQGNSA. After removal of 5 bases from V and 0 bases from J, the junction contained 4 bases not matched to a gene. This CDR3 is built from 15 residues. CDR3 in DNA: TGTGCCAGCAGCAGATCTAGCGGGAGCACAGATACGCAGTATTTT. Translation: CASSRSSGSTDTQYF.

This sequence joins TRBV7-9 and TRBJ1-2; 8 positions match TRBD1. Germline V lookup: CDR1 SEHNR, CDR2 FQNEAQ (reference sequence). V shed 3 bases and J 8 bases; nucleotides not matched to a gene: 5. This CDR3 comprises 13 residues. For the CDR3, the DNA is TGTGCCAGCAGCTTGGACAGGGAGGGCGGCTACACCTTC. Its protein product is CASSLDREGGYTF.

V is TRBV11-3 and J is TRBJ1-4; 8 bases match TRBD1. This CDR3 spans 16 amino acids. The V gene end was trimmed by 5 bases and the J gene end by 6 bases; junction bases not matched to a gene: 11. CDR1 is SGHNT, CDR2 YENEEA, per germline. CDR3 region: CASSPRNRGGDEKLFF. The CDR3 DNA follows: TGTGCCAGCAGCCCGCGGAACAGGGGGGGAGATGAAAAACTGTTTTTT. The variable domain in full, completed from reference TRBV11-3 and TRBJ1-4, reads EAGVVQSPRYKIIEKKQPVAFWCNPISGHNTLYWYLQNLGQGPELLIRYENEEAVDDSQLPKDRFSAERLKGVDSTLKIQPAELGDSAVYLCASSPRNRGGDEKLFFGSGTQLSVL.

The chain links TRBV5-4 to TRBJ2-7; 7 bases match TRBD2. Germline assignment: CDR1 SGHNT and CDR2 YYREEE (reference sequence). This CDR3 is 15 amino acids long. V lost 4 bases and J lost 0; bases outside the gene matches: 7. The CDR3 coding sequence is TGTGCCAGCAGCCGGGGGGTAGCGCTCTCCTACGAGCAGTACTTC. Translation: CASSRGVALSYEQYF.

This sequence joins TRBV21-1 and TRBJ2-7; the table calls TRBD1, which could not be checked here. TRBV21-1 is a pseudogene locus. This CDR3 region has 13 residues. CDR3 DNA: TGTGCCAGCAGCAAGCGCAGGGGAAAGGGGCGGTACTTC. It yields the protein CASSKRRGKGRYF.

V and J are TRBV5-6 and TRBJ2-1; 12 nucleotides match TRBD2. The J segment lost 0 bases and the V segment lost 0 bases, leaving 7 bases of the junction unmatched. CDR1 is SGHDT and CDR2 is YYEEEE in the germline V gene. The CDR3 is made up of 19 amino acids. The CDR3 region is CASSLGLAGEQLSYNEQFF. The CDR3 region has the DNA TGTGCCAGCAGCTTGGGACTAGCGGGAGAGCAGCTCTCCTACAATGAGCAGTTCTTC.

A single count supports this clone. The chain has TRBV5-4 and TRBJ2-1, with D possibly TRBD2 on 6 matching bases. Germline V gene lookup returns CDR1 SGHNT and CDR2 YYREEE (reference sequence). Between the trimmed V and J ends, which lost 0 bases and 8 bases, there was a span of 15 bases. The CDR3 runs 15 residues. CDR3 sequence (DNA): TGTGCCAGCAGCTTGGGGGACTCCACATATGATGAGCAGTTCTTC. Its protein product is CASSLGDSTYDEQFF. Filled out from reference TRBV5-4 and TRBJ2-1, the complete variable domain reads ETGVTQSPTHLIKTRGQQVTLRCSSQSGHNTVSWYQQALGQGPQFIFQYYREEENGRGNFPPRFSGLQFPNYSSELNVNALELDDSALYLCASSLGDSTYDEQFFGPGTRLTVL.

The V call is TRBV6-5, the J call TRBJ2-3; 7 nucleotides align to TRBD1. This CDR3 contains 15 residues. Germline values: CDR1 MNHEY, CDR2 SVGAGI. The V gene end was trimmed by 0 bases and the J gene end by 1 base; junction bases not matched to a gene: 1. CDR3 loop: CASSYSGTGTDTQYF. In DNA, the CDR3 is TGTGCCAGCAGTTACTCCGGGACAGGCACAGATACGCAGTATTTT.

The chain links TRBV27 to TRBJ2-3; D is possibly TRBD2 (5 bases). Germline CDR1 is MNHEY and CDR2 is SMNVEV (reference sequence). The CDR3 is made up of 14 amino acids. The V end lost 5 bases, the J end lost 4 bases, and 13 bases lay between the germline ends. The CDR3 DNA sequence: TGTGCCAGCAGTCTCGCGCGGGCAGCAGATACGCAGTATTTT. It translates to CASSLARAADTQYF.

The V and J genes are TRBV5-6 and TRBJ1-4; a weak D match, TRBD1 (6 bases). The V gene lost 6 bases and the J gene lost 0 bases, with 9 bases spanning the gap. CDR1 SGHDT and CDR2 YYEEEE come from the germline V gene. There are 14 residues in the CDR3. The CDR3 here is CASIKGATNEKLFF. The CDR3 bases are TGTGCCAGCATCAAGGGGGCAACTAATGAAAAACTGTTTTTT.